The 26 T cell receptor beta chains below come from one sample, sequenced in a study of naive CD8 T cells in extremely preterm neonates. Without labor or membrane rupture, elective cesareans at roughly 37-42 weeks supplied term cord blood. Sequencing used immunoSEQ multiplex PCR; TCRdb keeps in-frame clones, though not all of them. The sample has around 7,500 clones, about 97% seen once. Sequenced: naive CD8+ T cells from cord blood. The receptors shown here come from a newborn in good health.

About this clone itself: The DNA is left out, because the CDR3 cannot be placed on it with certainty; the CDR3 is given as TCRdb lists it. The chain carries TRBV21-1 and TRBJ2-7; TRBD1, the table's D call, was not compared with the DNA. TRBV21-1 is a pseudogene. The CDR3 is 16 residues long, ends included. CDR3 loop: CASSAFFGQGSYEQYF.

This sequence joins TRBV30 and TRBJ1-6; 9 bases align to TRBD1. From germline, CDR1 is GTSNPN and CDR2 SVGIG (reference sequence). Trimming removed 1 base from V and 7 bases from J; junction bases left unmatched: 5. This CDR3 has 15 residues. The CDR3 region has the DNA TGTGCCTGGAGTGGGGGACAGGGCTCAAATTCACCCCTCCACTTT. Its protein product is CAWSGGQGSNSPLHF.

This clone came up once. V gene TRBV11-2 combines with J gene TRBJ1-4; TRBD1 aligns across 9 bases. V was clipped by 5 bases and J by 4 bases; unmatched bases: 5. CDR3 size: 15 residues. CDR1 is SGHAT, CDR2 FQNNGV, per germline. This chain's CDR3 is CASSGSTGGNEKLFF. CDR3 coding DNA: TGTGCCAGCAGCGGTTCGACAGGGGGTAATGAAAAACTGTTTTTT.

On this clone itself: Other DNA sequences in this specimen translate into the identical CDR3. This chain connects TRBV9 to TRBJ2-4, with D hard to call. Germline V gene lookup returns CDR1 SGDLS and CDR2 YYNGEE. Trimming took 0 bases from V and 1 from J, leaving 8 bases between them. There are 15 residues in the CDR3. CDR3 sequence (DNA): TGTGCCAGCAGCGTAGGACCCGGGGCCAAAAACATTCAGTACTTC. Amino acid sequence: CASSVGPGAKNIQYF.

Only one count was recorded for this clone. The chain joins TRBV2 to TRBJ2-3, with TRBD2 identical over 14 bases. Germline CDR1 reads SNHLY; CDR2 reads FYNNEI. Trimming removed 4 bases from V and 4 bases from J; junction bases left unmatched: 1. The CDR3 is 15 residues long. The CDR3 bases are TGTGCCAGCAGTGGGACTAGCGGGGGGTCAGATACGCAGTATTTT. Its protein is CASSGTSGGSDTQYF.

The chain joins TRBV5-1 to TRBJ2-7; D is perhaps TRBD2 (5 bases). Germline V gives CDR1 SGHRS, CDR2 YFSETQ. This CDR3 has 15 amino acids. The V and J ends lost 0 bases and 0 bases respectively, with 10 bases between them. CDR3 bases: TGCGCCAGCAGCTTGGTGACCGGGGACTCCTACGAGCAGTACTTC. This translates into CASSLVTGDSYEQYF.

This rearrangement joins TRBV27 to TRBJ2-3, with TRBD2 matching over 8 bases. Germline V gene data show CDR1 as MNHEY and CDR2 as SMNVEV (reference sequence). V was clipped by 3 bases and J by 4 bases; unmatched bases: 3. The CDR3 has 14 residues. The CDR3 sequence is CASSFGGASDTQYF. DNA of the CDR3: TGTGCCAGCAGTTTCGGGGGGGCCTCAGATACGCAGTATTTT.

The J gene is TRBJ2-1, the V gene TRBV4-1, with D perhaps TRBD2 (5 bases). Trimming cost V 3 bases and J 0 bases, with 9 bases left between them. The V gene's germline CDR1 is MGHRA and CDR2 YSYEKL. The CDR3 runs 15 residues. The CDR3: CASSQRVHSYNEQFF. In DNA form, the CDR3 reads TGCGCCAGCAGCCAGCGGGTCCACTCCTACAATGAGCAGTTCTTC.

V is TRBV10-1 and J is TRBJ2-3; 11 bases fit TRBD2. With V trimmed by 4 bases and J by 6 bases, 6 bases remained unmatched. CDR1 is WNHNN and CDR2 is SYGVQD in the germline V gene (reference sequence). This CDR3 is 15 amino acids long. CDR3 sequence reads: CASSALAGGMDTQYF. CDR3 sequence (DNA): TGCGCCAGCAGTGCCCTAGCGGGGGGCATGGATACGCAGTATTTT.

The gene calls are TRBV18 and TRBJ2-7, with D perhaps matching TRBD1 (5 bases). CDR1 is KGHSH, CDR2 LQKENI, per germline. Trimming removed 2 bases from V and 6 bases from J, with 8 bases in between. The CDR3 runs 12 residues. The chain's CDR3 is CASSPTGREQYF. The CDR3 DNA reads TGTGCCAGCTCACCAACAGGTCGCGAGCAGTACTTC.

J is TRBJ2-3 and V is TRBV7-3, with 9 bases lining up with TRBD2. Germline trimming cut 2 bases from V and 2 bases from J; bases unmatched to any gene: 2. Germline V CDR1 and CDR2: SGHTA, FQGTGA. This CDR3 spans 15 amino acids. CDR3 in DNA: TGTGCCAGCAGCTTACGCGGGGGGGCCACAGATACGCAGTATTTT. It encodes CASSLRGGATDTQYF. Complete variable domain (other parts from reference TRBV7-3 and TRBJ2-3): GAGVSQTPSNKVTEKGKYVELRCDPISGHTALYWYRQSLGQGPEFLIYFQGTGAADDSGLPNDRFFAVRPEGSVSTLKIQRTERGDSAVYLCASSLRGGATDTQYFGPGTRLTVL.

The chain couples TRBV7-9 to TRBJ2-7; TRBD1 matches at 8 bases. CDR1 and CDR2 from the germline V gene are SEHNR and FQNEAQ (reference sequence). CDR3 length equals 14 residues. Losses at the gene ends were 1 base for V and 2 bases for J; bases not matched to a gene: 1. The CDR3 DNA is TGTGCCAGCAGCTTAGGGACAGGGCCCTACGAGCAGTACTTC. This encodes CASSLGTGPYEQYF.

The V call is TRBV10-2, the J call TRBJ2-7, with TRBD2 identical over 12 bases. Germline V gives CDR1 WSHSY, CDR2 SAAADI. The CDR3 totals 15 residues. With 3 bases clipped from V and 5 bases from J, the junction kept 5 bases outside the gene matches. The CDR3 DNA reads as TGCGCCAGCAGTGAATATCTAGCGGGGGGGCACGAGCAGTACTTC. This encodes CASSEYLAGGHEQYF.

The rearrangement links TRBV6-6 to TRBJ1-5; possible D gene TRBD1, 6 bases. In germline, CDR1 is MNHNY, CDR2 SVGAGI (reference sequence). CDR3 length equals 13 residues. V lost 6 bases to trimming and J lost 8 bases, with 14 bases between them. The CDR3 reads CASSRGVVEPQHF. CDR3 bases: TGTGCCAGCAGCAGGGGAGTAGTGGAGCCCCAGCATTTT.

The rearrangement joins TRBV9 to TRBJ1-1; TRBD1 matches at 9 bases. The CDR3 is 13 residues long. Looked up from germline, CDR1 is SGDLS and CDR2 is YYNGEE. Trimming took 4 bases from V and 6 from J; bases not matched to a gene: 4. This CDR3 reads CASSPGTGPEAFF. The CDR3 region has the DNA TGTGCCAGCAGCCCAGGGACAGGGCCTGAAGCTTTCTTT.

The chain joins TRBV15 to TRBJ1-1; maybe TRBD1 (5 bases). The ends were cut back, 0 bases at V and 4 bases at J, with 9 bases in the middle. Germline CDR1 is LNHNV and CDR2 is YYDKDF (reference sequence). The CDR3 spans 14 residues. For the CDR3, the DNA is TGTGCCACCAGCAGAGATCGAGACAGCACTGAAGCTTTCTTT. Amino acid sequence: CATSRDRDSTEAFF. The complete variable domain, with remaining parts taken from reference TRBV15 and TRBJ1-1, reads DAMVIQNPRYQVTQFGKPVTLSCSQTLNHNVMYWYQQKSSQAPKLLFHYYDKDFNNEADTPDNFQSRRPNTSFCFLDIRSPGLGDTAMYLCATSRDRDSTEAFFGQGTRLTVV.

This chain uses TRBV9 with TRBJ1-4; TRBD1 aligns across 7 bases. The CDR3 extends over 15 amino acids. V gave up 2 bases and J gave up 7 bases; unmatched junction bases: 8. The germline gives CDR1 SGDLS, CDR2 YYNGEE. CDR3 sequence: CASSVAGTEIEKLFF. DNA of the CDR3: TGTGCCAGCAGCGTGGCGGGGACAGAAATTGAAAAACTGTTTTTT. The full variable domain, with the rest looked up from reference TRBV9 and TRBJ1-4, is DSGVTQTPKHLITATGQRVTLRCSPRSGDLSVYWYQQSLDQGLQFLIQYYNGEERAKGNILERFSAQQFPDLHSELNLSSLELGDSALYFCASSVAGTEIEKLFFGSGTQLSVL.

The chain carries TRBV4-1 and TRBJ1-1; 7 bases fit TRBD1. Germline trimming cut 4 bases from V and 9 bases from J; bases unmatched to any gene: 5. The CDR3 is 12 residues long. Germline lookup yields CDR1 MGHRA and CDR2 YSYEKL. Here the CDR3 reads CASSRGGGQAFF. DNA for the CDR3: TGCGCCAGCAGCCGAGGGGGCGGTCAAGCTTTCTTT.

The chain links TRBV11-2 to TRBJ2-3; TRBD2 matches 9 bases. The CDR3 spans 15 residues. Trimming cost V 5 bases and J 11 bases; bases outside gene matches: 14. Germline V gene lookup returns CDR1 SGHAT and CDR2 FQNNGV. CDR3: CASSASGTSRSGQYF. DNA for the CDR3: TGTGCCAGCAGCGCTAGCGGGACGTCCCGTTCGGGGCAGTATTTT. Complete variable domain (other parts from reference TRBV11-2 and TRBJ2-3): EAGVAQSPRYKIIEKRQSVAFWCNPISGHATLYWYQQILGQGPKLLIQFQNNGVVDDSQLPKDRFSAERLKGVDSTLKIQPAKLEDSAVYLCASSASGTSRSGQYFGPGTRLTVL.

Written as DNA, the CDR3 is TGTGCCTTTTACCCCACTAGCGGGGGCCAAGCCTACGAGCAGTACTTC. It yields the protein CAFYPTSGGQAYEQYF. The chain couples TRBV30 to TRBJ2-7; 11 positions agree with TRBD2. The germline V gene has CDR1 GTSNPN and CDR2 SVGIG (reference sequence). This CDR3 has 16 residues. The V and J ends lost 7 bases and 2 bases, in that order; junction bases with no gene match: 13.

CDR3 in amino acids: CASSQRTVNTEAFF. The CDR3 DNA follows: TGCGCCAGCAGCCAGAGGACAGTGAACACTGAAGCTTTCTTT. This chain links TRBV4-3 with TRBJ1-1, with TRBD1 as a possible D gene (6 bases). The V end lost 3 bases, the J end lost 0 bases, and 8 bases lay between the germline ends. This CDR3 has 14 amino acids. Germline V gene sequence: CDR1 LGHNA, CDR2 YSLEER.

The chain joins TRBV6-5 to TRBJ1-2; TRBD1 agrees at 8 bases. The CDR3 loop spans 13 amino acids. Germline CDR1 MNHEY, CDR2 SVGAGI. J gave up 8 bases and V 6 bases, and 8 bases lay outside the gene matches. The CDR3 here is CASRPATGVGYTF. CDR3 sequence (DNA): TGTGCCAGCAGACCAGCGACAGGGGTCGGCTACACCTTC.

This clone was seen just once. The gene calls are TRBV30 and TRBJ2-7; D is perhaps TRBD2 (5 bases). The V and J ends lost 4 bases and 4 bases respectively, with 14 bases between them. CDR1 is GTSNPN, CDR2 SVGIG, per germline (reference sequence). CDR3 length: 13 residues. CDR3 coding DNA: TGTGCCTGGAACGCTGGAGAGGGTTACGAGCAGTACTTC. Its translation is CAWNAGEGYEQYF.

Here the CDR3 reads CASSRPAGGGTDTQYF. CDR3 bases: TGCGCCAGCAGCCGCCCCGCGGGGGGGGGTACAGATACGCAGTATTTT. This chain links TRBV4-1 with TRBJ2-3, with 9 bases aligning to TRBD2. This CDR3 contains 16 residues. With V trimmed by 4 bases and J by 3 bases, 8 bases remained unmatched. Germline V gene sequence: CDR1 MGHRA, CDR2 YSYEKL.

In its sample, this clone was seen a few times. Different DNA sequences within this sample yield the same CDR3. The chain links TRBV4-3 to TRBJ1-6; 9 positions match TRBD1. Germline V gene data show CDR1 as LGHNA and CDR2 as YSLEER. This CDR3 comprises 14 residues. With 4 bases clipped from V and 7 bases from J, the junction kept 2 bases outside the gene matches. CDR3 bases: TGCGCCAGCAGCCCAGGACAGGGGAATTCACCCCTCCACTTT. Translating gives CASSPGQGNSPLHF.

The sample holds one count of this clone. The V and J genes are TRBV19 and TRBJ2-5; 8 nucleotides match TRBD2. V lost 4 bases and J lost 2; bases outside the gene matches: 0. This CDR3 has 13 residues. CDR1 LNHDA and CDR2 SQIVND come from the germline V gene (reference sequence). CDR3 coding DNA: TGTGCCAGTAGTAGCGGGGGGCAAGAGACCCAGTACTTC. Its protein is CASSSGGQETQYF.